This T cell receptor (beta chain) was retrieved from a study of blood T cells in healthy people across ages. It was with a sample-barcoded 5' primer and a J-beta primer mix that a second PCR of roughly 7 to 12 cycles was run. Each single sample gave us at least 3 million CDR3-containing paired-end reads. TCRdb used MiXCR to reprocess the 5' RACE reads, holding one entry per CDR3 protein. The sample comprises about 1 million distinct CDR3 sequences, less than 50% of which are singletons, and approximately 17% rests with the top ten. Germline V gene data show CDR1 as MGHRA and CDR2 as YSYEKL. The CDR3 has 17 residues.

The sequencing sample was made of blood. The gene calls are TRBV4-1 and TRBJ2-4; 9 positions agree with TRBD1. The J call may be incorrect, as the DNA end agrees better with TRBJ2-7. The TCR was taken from a woman aged 60-75 years in good health. CDR3 loop: CASSQVGGDREFYEQYF. CDR3 in DNA: TGCGCCAGCAGCCAAGTGGGGGGGGACAGGGAATTCTACGAGCAGTACTTC.